Below, 15 T cell receptor beta chains from the same sample are listed, as sequenced in a study of shared clonotypes between healthy human individuals. Only in-frame clones appear in the TCRdb table, and some are missing; sequencing was by immunoSEQ multiplex PCR. This table holds some 500,000 clones, 60% to 80% found once. Material for sequencing was PBMCs. These receptors were collected from a woman aged 40 to 50 in good health. Some clones in this sample may be carry-over from other donors' samples.

V gene TRBV2 combines with J gene TRBJ1-2, with D unresolved. This CDR3 comprises 13 residues. Trimming removed 2 bases at V and 6 bases at J, with 10 bases between. The germline gives CDR1 SNHLY, CDR2 FYNNEI. The CDR3 reads CASSERVVDGYTF. The CDR3 DNA is TGTGCCAGCAGTGAAAGAGTAGTCGATGGCTACACCTTC.

The chain uses TRBV5-4 and TRBJ2-3; D not resolved. Trimming stripped 4 bases from V and 4 bases from J, with 16 bases between. The length of the CDR3 is 15 residues. Per germline, CDR1 SGHNT and CDR2 YYREEE (reference sequence). CDR3 amino acids: CASSPLSRRADTQYF. CDR3 sequence (DNA): TGTGCCAGCAGCCCCCTTAGTAGAAGGGCAGATACGCAGTATTTT. The full variable domain, completed using reference TRBV5-4 and TRBJ2-3, is ETGVTQSPTHLIKTRGQQVTLRCSSQSGHNTVSWYQQALGQGPQFIFQYYREEENGRGNFPPRFSGLQFPNYSSELNVNALELDDSALYLCASSPLSRRADTQYFGPGTRLTVL.

The V gene is TRBV28, the J gene TRBJ2-4, with 7 bases fitting TRBD2. V lost 3 bases and J lost 0; bases outside the gene matches: 8. Germline CDR1 is MDHEN and CDR2 is SYDVKM. The CDR3 has 17 amino acids. This CDR3 is CASSFSRSGLAKNIQYF. CDR3 in DNA: TGTGCCAGCAGTTTCAGTCGTAGCGGGTTAGCCAAAAACATTCAGTACTTC.

The chain combines TRBV27 with TRBJ2-6; 11 positions match TRBD2. Looked up from germline, CDR1 is MNHEY and CDR2 is SMNVEV (reference sequence). The CDR3 length is 18 residues. V dropped 5 bases and J dropped 5; count of bases not matched to a gene: 11. The CDR3 DNA sequence: TGTGCCAGCAGTCAAAGACTAGCGGGGCCCGGGAGGGCCAACGTCCTGACTTTC. This encodes CASSQRLAGPGRANVLTF.

This chain joins TRBV4-2 and TRBJ2-5; 12 nucleotides align to TRBD2. Germline CDR1 LGHNA, CDR2 YNFKEQ. V gave up 5 bases and J gave up 4 bases; unmatched junction bases: 8. CDR3 length: 16 residues. CDR3 sequence: CASSSPLAGGPETQYF. The CDR3, as DNA: TGTGCCAGCAGCTCCCCACTAGCGGGAGGCCCAGAGACCCAGTACTTC.

V and J are TRBV4-2 and TRBJ2-3; 13 bases fit TRBD2. The CDR3 runs to 16 residues. CDR1 and CDR2 from the germline V gene are LGHNA and YNFKEQ. V dropped 4 bases and J dropped 2; count of bases not matched to a gene: 3. The CDR3 loop reads CASSLGLAGFTDTQYF. As DNA, the CDR3 is TGTGCCAGCAGCCTGGGACTAGCGGGGTTCACAGATACGCAGTATTTT.

The V call is TRBV9, the J call TRBJ1-3; D call uncertain. Trimming took off 0 bases at V and 4 bases at J, with 5 bases between the two ends. The germline V gene encodes CDR1 SGDLS and CDR2 YYNGEE. This CDR3 is 13 amino acids long. CDR3 in amino acids: CASSVGGGNTIYF. CDR3 DNA: TGTGCCAGCAGCGTAGGAGGGGGAAACACCATATATTTT. Full variable domain (outside the CDR3, taken from reference TRBV9 and TRBJ1-3): DSGVTQTPKHLITATGQRVTLRCSPRSGDLSVYWYQQSLDQGLQFLIQYYNGEERAKGNILERFSAQQFPDLHSELNLSSLELGDSALYFCASSVGGGNTIYFGEGSWLTVV.

The gene calls are TRBV29-1 and TRBJ2-3, with no clear D. The CDR3 length is 16 residues. CDR1 SQVTM and CDR2 ANQGSEA come from the germline V gene. V was shortened by 3 bases and J by 1 base, with 17 bases between the two germline ends. CDR3 residues: CSVDSRNRGGTDTQYF. The CDR3 nucleotides read TGCAGCGTTGACTCCCGAAATCGAGGAGGCACAGATACGCAGTATTTT.

The chain is built from TRBV25-1 and TRBJ2-2; 12 bases fit TRBD2. Per germline, CDR1 MGHDK and CDR2 SYGVNS. Losses at the gene ends were 3 bases for V and 6 bases for J; bases not matched to a gene: 5. The CDR3 loop spans 16 amino acids. The CDR3: CASSDPRLAGAGELFF. CDR3 DNA: TGTGCCAGCAGTGACCCCAGACTAGCGGGAGCCGGGGAGCTGTTTTTT.

The CDR3 protein is CASSRPTRNNEQFF. Here the CDR3 DNA reads TGTGCCAGCTCACGTCCCACTAGAAACAATGAGCAGTTCTTC. The gene calls are TRBV18 and TRBJ2-1, with D possibly being TRBD2 (5 bases). With 4 bases removed from V and 5 bases from J, the gap between germline ends came to 12 bases. The CDR3 has 14 residues. Germline lookup yields CDR1 KGHSH and CDR2 LQKENI.

The V gene is TRBV6-1, the J gene TRBJ1-2, with 7 bases matching TRBD1. Germline V gene data show CDR1 as MNHNS and CDR2 as SASEGT. The junction had 11 bases not matched to a gene; V was cut back by 2 bases and J by 5 bases. This CDR3 contains 16 residues. DNA for the CDR3: TGTGCCAGCAGTGAAACAGGGGTCGGGGCCATTTATGGCTACACCTTC. Translated, it gives CASSETGVGAIYGYTF.

The DNA of the CDR3 is TGTGCCAGCAGCTTGAACCGGGACAGCGCAATTCAGTACTTC. This codes for CASSLNRDSAIQYF. The rearrangement uses TRBV27 and TRBJ2-4; 7 nucleotides agree with TRBD1. This CDR3 has 14 residues. Germline CDR1 is MNHEY and CDR2 is SMNVEV (reference sequence). V lost 6 bases to trimming and J lost 10 bases; unmatched junction nucleotides: 12.

The rearrangement joins TRBV27 to TRBJ2-7; tentatively, D is TRBD2 (5 bases). The CDR3 length is 13 residues. V was pared by 4 bases and J by 4 bases, with 11 bases between. Germline V gives CDR1 MNHEY, CDR2 SMNVEV (reference sequence). As DNA, the CDR3 is TGTGCCAGCAGTTGGGCCCCGGGGTACGAGCAGTACTTC. Amino acid sequence: CASSWAPGYEQYF.

This chain uses TRBV15 with TRBJ2-1; 11 bases map to TRBD2. Trimming cost V 0 bases and J 9 bases; bases outside gene matches: 10. Germline values: CDR1 LNHNV, CDR2 YYDKDF (reference sequence). The length of the CDR3 is 17 residues. CDR3 DNA sequence: TGTGCCACCAGCAGAGATCTCGTTCTAGCGGGAGGTTTTGAGCAGTTCTTC. Encoded protein: CATSRDLVLAGGFEQFF.

DNA of the CDR3: TGTGCCAGCAGCCCCTCGGGGACAAGCACAGATACGCAGTATTTT. Translating it yields CASSPSGTSTDTQYF. J is TRBJ2-3 and V is TRBV7-3; D might be TRBD1 (6 bases). The germline V gene has CDR1 SGHTA and CDR2 FQGTGA. This CDR3 region has 15 residues. Trimming shortened V by 5 bases and J by 0 bases, and 12 bases separated the two germline ends.